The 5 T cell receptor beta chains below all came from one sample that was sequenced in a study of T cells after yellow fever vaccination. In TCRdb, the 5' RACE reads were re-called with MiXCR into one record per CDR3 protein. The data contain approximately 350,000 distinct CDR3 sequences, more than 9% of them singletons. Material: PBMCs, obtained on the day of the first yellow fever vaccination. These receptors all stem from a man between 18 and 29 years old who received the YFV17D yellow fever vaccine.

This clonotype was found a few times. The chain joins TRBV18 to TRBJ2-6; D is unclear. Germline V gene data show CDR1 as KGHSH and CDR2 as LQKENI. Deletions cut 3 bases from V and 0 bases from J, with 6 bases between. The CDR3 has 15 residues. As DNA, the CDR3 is TGTGCCAGCTCACCGCCCAGCTCTGGGGCCAACGTCCTGACTTTC. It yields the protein CASSPPSSGANVLTF. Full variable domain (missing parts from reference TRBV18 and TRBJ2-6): NAGVMQNPRHLVRRRGQEARLRCSPMKGHSHVYWYRQLPEEGLKFMVYLQKENIIDESGMPKERFSAEFPKEGPSILRIQQVVRGDSAAYFCASSPPSSGANVLTFGAGSRLTVL.

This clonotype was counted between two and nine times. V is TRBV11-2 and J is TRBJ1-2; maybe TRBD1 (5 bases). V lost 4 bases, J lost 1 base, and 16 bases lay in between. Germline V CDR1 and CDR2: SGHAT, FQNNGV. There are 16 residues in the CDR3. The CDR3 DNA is TGTGCCAGCAGCTCCTCGGGGCTGGACTATAACTATGGCTACACCTTC. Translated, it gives CASSSSGLDYNYGYTF.

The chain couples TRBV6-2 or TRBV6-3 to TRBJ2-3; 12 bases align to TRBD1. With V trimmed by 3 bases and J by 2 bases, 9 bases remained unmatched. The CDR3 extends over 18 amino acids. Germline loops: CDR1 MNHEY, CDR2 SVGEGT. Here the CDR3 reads CASSYSIKGQGATDTQYF. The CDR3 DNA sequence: TGTGCCAGCAGTTATAGTATAAAGGGACAGGGGGCCACAGATACGCAGTATTTT.

CDR3 region: CASSSAEGSPLHF. CDR3 DNA sequence: TGTGCCAGCAGCTCAGCCGAAGGTTCACCCCTCCACTTT. This sequence joins TRBV7-2 and TRBJ1-6, with D unresolved. V dropped 4 bases and J dropped 9 bases, with 10 bases sitting between them. Germline CDR1 reads SGHTA; CDR2 reads FQGNSA. The CDR3 spans 13 residues.

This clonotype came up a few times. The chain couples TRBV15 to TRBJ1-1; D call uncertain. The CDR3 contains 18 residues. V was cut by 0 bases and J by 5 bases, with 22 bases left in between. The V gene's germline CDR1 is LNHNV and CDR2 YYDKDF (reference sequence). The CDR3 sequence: CATSRDLHGSPRGTEAFF. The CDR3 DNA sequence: TGTGCCACCAGCAGAGATCTTCATGGCAGTCCTAGAGGGACTGAAGCTTTCTTT.